Sequencing of this T cell receptor (beta chain) was carried out in a study of T cell repertoires in cytomegalovirus infection. This clonotype appeared many times. What it binds is not known. Germline CDR1 and CDR2: SGHVS and FQNEAQ. The CDR3 runs to 14 residues. Losses at the gene ends were 1 base for V and 3 bases for J; bases not matched to a gene: 2. One entry per CDR3 protein results from TCRdb running MiXCR on the reads. Found here are hundreds of thousands of distinct CDR3 sequences, less than 40% of them singletons; the top ten hold over 12%. The V gene is TRBV7-8, the J gene TRBJ2-5, with TRBD2 matching 7 bases. The source material was cultured CD8+ T cells from PBMCs, sampled from culture after CMV antigen stimulation. The sequence derives from a human donor in good health (CMV status not recorded). Some clones in this sample may be carry-over from other donors' samples. The CDR3 coding sequence is TGTGCCAGCAGCTTAGAACTAGCGAAAGAGACCCAGTACTTC. This encodes CASSLELAKETQYF.